The 8 T cell receptor beta chains reported below all come from one sample, sequenced in a study of blood T cells in healthy people across ages. A second PCR of about 7 to 12 cycles used a sample-barcoded 5' primer and a J-beta primer mix. TCRdb redid the calling of the 5' RACE reads with MiXCR, one entry per CDR3 protein. Seen here are more than 800,000 distinct CDR3 sequences, roughly 26% observed once, and the top ten hold about 18%. Sequencing was done on a sample of blood. These receptor sequences come from a woman aged 80 or older in good health.

The table lists this clonotype with many counts. This chain connects TRBV20-1 to TRBJ1-2; D is possibly TRBD1 (6 bases). Germline CDR1 reads DFQATT; CDR2 reads SNEGSKA (reference sequence). The CDR3 spans 15 residues. V was cut by 4 bases and J by 1 base, with 16 bases left in between. The CDR3 DNA reads as TGCAGTGCTAAAACCACAGGGCACTTTAACTATGGCTACACCTTC. Translating it yields CSAKTTGHFNYGYTF.

This clonotype was recorded many times. Since a much larger clone is just one base distant, this may be a read error. The chain combines TRBV7-2 with TRBJ2-7, with D perhaps matching TRBD2 (6 bases). CDR1 and CDR2 (germline): SGHTA, FQGNSA. The CDR3 extends over 14 amino acids. Trimming took off 2 bases at V and 1 base at J, with 9 bases between the two ends. Written as DNA, the CDR3 is TGTGCCAGCAGCTTAAACCGGGGGTCCTACGAGCAGTACTTC. Translating it yields CASSLNRGSYEQYF.

In this sample, this clonotype turned up many times. V is TRBV28 and J is TRBJ2-6, with TRBD1 identical over 9 bases. The CDR3 has 17 amino acids. Germline lookup yields CDR1 MDHEN and CDR2 SYDVKM. V shed 7 bases, J shed 0 bases, and the junction held 7 bases outside the gene matches. The CDR3 protein is CASNSGTGYSGANVLTF. CDR3 bases: TGTGCCAGCAACTCCGGGACAGGGTACTCTGGGGCCAACGTCCTGACTTTC.

The J gene is TRBJ2-7, the V gene TRBV6-2 or TRBV6-3, with D maybe TRBD1 (6 bases). CDR1 and CDR2 (germline): MNHEY, SVGEGT. The CDR3 is 14 amino acids. The V end lost 2 bases, the J end lost 2 bases, and 10 bases lay between the germline ends. In DNA form, the CDR3 reads TGTGCCAGCAGTTACCGAGGGGGAACCTACGAGCAGTACTTC. Protein product: CASSYRGGTYEQYF.

The chain links TRBV7-2 to TRBJ2-3; 7 bases fit TRBD2. V trimming: 7 bases; J trimming: 8 bases; junction bases outside the gene matches: 12. This CDR3 is 14 amino acids long. CDR1 SGHTA and CDR2 FQGNSA come from the germline V gene. DNA of the CDR3: TGTACCAGCACTACCGGGACTACACTCGCTACGCAGTATTTT. Protein sequence: CTSTTGTTLATQYF. The full variable domain, in which reference TRBV7-2 and TRBJ2-3 provide the parts outside the CDR3, is GAGVSQSPSNKVTEKGKDVELRCDPISGHTALYWYRQSLGQGLEFLIYFQGNSAPDKSGLPSDRFSAERTGGSVSTLTIQRTQQEDSAVYLCTSTTGTTLATQYFGPGTRLTVL.

This clonotype showed up just once. J is TRBJ1-5 and V is TRBV6-1; D is uncertain. The V and J ends lost 4 bases and 9 bases respectively, with 13 bases between them. Per germline, CDR1 MNHNS and CDR2 SASEGT. This CDR3 is built from 13 residues. The DNA for the CDR3 is TGTGCCAGCAGTGTGCGGATGGAACGGCCCCAGCATTTT. Protein product: CASSVRMERPQHF.

At least ten counts were recorded for this clonotype. This chain uses TRBV20-1 with TRBJ1-5; TRBD1 is a possible D gene (6 bases). The CDR3 consists of 15 residues. The V end was cut by 3 bases, the J end by 0 bases, with 12 bases between. Germline lookup yields CDR1 DFQATT and CDR2 SNEGSKA (reference sequence). CDR3 amino acids: CSAREGGNSNQPQHF. CDR3 nucleotide sequence: TGCAGTGCTAGGGAGGGGGGAAATAGCAATCAGCCCCAGCATTTT.

For this clonotype: This could be a read error, since a much larger clone is one nucleotide away. The genes are TRBV7-2 and TRBJ2-7; maybe TRBD1 (6 bases). The CDR3 length is 13 residues. V dropped 5 bases and J dropped 7 bases, with 15 bases sitting between them. Germline CDR1 SGHTA, CDR2 FQGNSA. The CDR3 sequence is CASSGQSYNEQYF. The CDR3 DNA sequence: TGTGCCAGCAGCGGACAGTCCTACAATGAGCAGTACTTC.